Reported below is one T cell receptor (beta chain). Its specificity is unknown. These data come from a study of cytomegalovirus exposure and HLA in healthy donors. Study-wide context: Counted in an early data release were roughly 87 million unique TCRs from HLA-typed donors. Study-level findings and limits: Immune exposure was documented only through CMV serostatus. In a later analysis, DRB1 alleles had the most associated TCRs; HLA-C alleles the fewest.

The primer mix had 60 Vbeta and 13 Jbeta primers. The table came from immunoSEQ multiplex PCR; TCRdb's copy has only in-frame clones and leaves some out. The table has about 170,000 clones, around 78% seen once; the top ten hold around 2%. The CDR3 extends over 14 amino acids. Germline assignment: CDR1 MNHEY and CDR2 SMNVEV (reference sequence). J was trimmed by 6 bases and V by 5 bases; bases with no gene match: 6. The chain joins TRBV27 to TRBJ1-5; TRBD1 aligns across 8 bases. This receptor was identified in a young woman in good health and CMV-seropositive. Material for sequencing was PBMCs. CDR3 amino acids: CASSPRGPIQPQHF. CDR3 sequence (DNA): TGTGCCAGCAGTCCCAGGGGGCCAATTCAGCCCCAGCATTTT.